The 30 T cell receptor beta chains below come from one sample, sequenced in a study of T cell repertoires in cytomegalovirus infection. TCRdb redid the calling of the reads with MiXCR, one entry per CDR3 protein. Altogether around 74,000 distinct CDR3 sequences are present, around 3.5% being singletons, with the ten largest covering 3.5% to 5%. Sequences were obtained from PBMCs. The receptor set was obtained from a human donor in good health (CMV status not recorded). Some clones in this sample may be carry-over from other donors' samples.

There are many counts of this clonotype. This rearrangement joins TRBV19 to TRBJ1-2; 7 bases line up with TRBD1. Trimming removed 6 bases from V and 6 bases from J; junction bases left unmatched: 10. Germline CDR1 and CDR2: LNHDA and SQIVND (reference sequence). The CDR3 length is 14 residues. CDR3 DNA: TGTGCCAGTAGCAGGGGGAGACAGACCCATGGCTACACCTTC. It codes for CASSRGRQTHGYTF.

This clonotype has ten or more counts. The chain is built from TRBV2 and TRBJ2-1, with TRBD1 identical over 7 bases. After removal of 6 bases from V and 9 bases from J, the junction contained 8 bases not matched to a gene. Germline lookup yields CDR1 SNHLY and CDR2 FYNNEI. This CDR3 has 13 residues. CDR3: CASRQGLDGEQFF. The CDR3 DNA sequence: TGTGCCAGCAGACAGGGGCTAGACGGTGAGCAGTTCTTC. Complete variable domain (other parts from reference TRBV2 and TRBJ2-1): EPEVTQTPSHQVTQMGQEVILRCVPISNHLYFYWYRQILGQKVEFLVSFYNNEISEKSEIFDDQFSVERPDGSNFTLKIRSTKLEDSAMYFCASRQGLDGEQFFGPGTRLTVL.

This clonotype was seen repeatedly, ten times or more. The chain employs TRBV7-8 and TRBJ1-5; weak D call: TRBD1 (6 bases). The V end was cut by 5 bases, the J end by 6 bases, with 26 bases between. The germline V gene encodes CDR1 SGHVS and CDR2 FQNEAQ. The CDR3 has 18 amino acids. Written as DNA, the CDR3 is TGTGCCAGCAGCCTACATGGGCCAGGGGTCGTTGTAGGTCAGCCCCAGCATTTT. This sequence encodes CASSLHGPGVVVGQPQHF.

In its sample, this clonotype was seen many times. In DNA form, the CDR3 reads TGCAGTGCTAGAGAAAAGGATGGCTATGGCTACACCTTC. Translated: CSAREKDGYGYTF. The rearrangement joins TRBV20-1 to TRBJ1-2; D is unclear. V lost 0 bases and J lost 4, with 9 bases in between. The CDR3 has 13 residues. Germline values: CDR1 DFQATT, CDR2 SNEGSKA (reference sequence).

This clonotype was detected many times. The chain recombines TRBV2 with TRBJ2-7; 9 bases are a match to TRBD1. The CDR3 runs 16 residues. Germline CDR1 and CDR2: SNHLY and FYNNEI. J was trimmed by 0 bases and V by 5 bases; bases with no gene match: 8. This CDR3 reads CASSKYRDRVSYEQYF. CDR3 DNA sequence: TGTGCCAGCAGTAAATACCGGGACAGGGTCTCCTACGAGCAGTACTTC.

This clonotype was counted many times. CDR3 nucleotide sequence: TGCAGTGCTAGGACGATCACCGGGGAGCTGTTTTTT. This encodes CSARTITGELFF. This rearrangement joins TRBV20-1 to TRBJ2-2; no clear D gene. Between the trimmed V and J ends, which lost 3 bases and 4 bases, there was a span of 6 bases. The CDR3 is 12 amino acids. CDR1 and CDR2 from the germline V gene are DFQATT and SNEGSKA (reference sequence).

Ten or more counts support this clonotype. Mismatch with germline at one junction end may stem from a read error. The J gene is TRBJ2-7, the V gene TRBV7-2; tentatively, D is TRBD1 or TRBD2 (5 bases each). The CDR3 runs 13 residues. Germline CDR1 is SGHTA and CDR2 is FQGNSA. For the CDR3, the DNA is TGTGCCAGCAGCTTAGCCGGCGAGGGGCCCGGGTGCTTC. Amino acid sequence: CASSLAGEGPGCF.

The sample holds many counts of this clonotype. The rearrangement uses TRBV29-1 and TRBJ2-1; TRBD1 might be the D (5 bases). The length of the CDR3 is 12 residues. Trimming cost V 7 bases and J 2 bases, with 9 bases left between them. The germline CDR1 and CDR2 sequences are SQVTM and ANQGSEA. CDR3 in DNA: TGCAGCGCTCGGACAACCTACAATGAGCAGTTCTTC. Residues: CSARTTYNEQFF.

The count of this clonotype is one. The J gene is TRBJ1-2, the V gene TRBV7-2; unclear D gene. The CDR3 consists of 13 residues. Germline V gives CDR1 SGHTA, CDR2 FQGNSA. V was pared by 0 bases and J by 11 bases, with 13 bases between. CDR3 DNA sequence: TGTGCCAGCAGCTTAGCTCTCCTCCAGTGGTACACCTTC. This translates into CASSLALLQWYTF. Full variable domain (rest looked up from reference TRBV7-2 and TRBJ1-2): GAGVSQSPSNKVTEKGKDVELRCDPISGHTALYWYRQSLGQGLEFLIYFQGNSAPDKSGLPSDRFSAERTGGSVSTLTIQRTQQEDSAVYLCASSLALLQWYTFGSGTRLTVV.

Ten or more counts support this clonotype. V is TRBV4-1 and J is TRBJ1-6, with 10 positions matching TRBD1. Germline V lookup: CDR1 MGHRA, CDR2 YSYEKL. Trimming removed 4 bases from V and 8 bases from J; junction bases left unmatched: 11. The CDR3 loop spans 17 amino acids. The CDR3 here is CASSRTGAGQGYSPLHF. CDR3 bases: TGCGCCAGCAGCCGGACAGGGGCGGGACAGGGGTATTCACCCCTCCACTTT.

This clonotype has at least ten counts. V and J are TRBV7-2 and TRBJ2-7; D possibly corresponds to TRBD1 (6 bases). Germline V gene data show CDR1 as SGHTA and CDR2 as FQGNSA. This CDR3 spans 15 amino acids. The V end was cut by 1 base, the J end by 5 bases, with 15 bases between. The CDR3: CASSLEAGRGHEQYF. The CDR3 region has the DNA TGTGCCAGCAGCTTAGAGGCGGGCAGGGGCCACGAGCAGTACTTC.

This clonotype appeared many times. The chain has TRBV27 and TRBJ1-6; tentative D call: TRBD1 (5 bases). The CDR3 is made up of 14 amino acids. The V gene's germline CDR1 is MNHEY and CDR2 SMNVEV (reference sequence). V lost 3 bases and J lost 6, with 9 bases in between. The CDR3 loop reads CASSLWQGNSPLHF. The CDR3 DNA sequence: TGTGCCAGCAGTTTGTGGCAGGGTAATTCACCCCTCCACTTT.

This clonotype was seen many times. The chain joins TRBV19 to TRBJ1-2; D call uncertain. In germline, CDR1 is LNHDA, CDR2 SQIVND (reference sequence). The CDR3 covers 11 residues. The V and J ends lost 5 bases and 8 bases respectively, with 9 bases between them. CDR3 DNA sequence: TGTGCCAGTAGTCCCGGGAGAGGCTACACCTTC. It is translated as CASSPGRGYTF.

This clonotype was detected many times. V gene TRBV6-1 combines with J gene TRBJ2-7; D might be TRBD1 (5 bases). The germline gives CDR1 MNHNS, CDR2 SASEGT. The CDR3 extends over 11 amino acids. V dropped 5 bases and J dropped 6 bases, with 8 bases sitting between them. The CDR3 loop reads CASSRQFEQYF. As DNA, the CDR3 is TGTGCCAGCAGTAGACAGTTCGAGCAGTACTTC.

This clonotype was recorded at least ten times. The rearrangement joins TRBV7-2 to TRBJ2-5; 11 bases align to TRBD2. CDR1 and CDR2 from the germline V gene are SGHTA and FQGNSA. V was clipped by 0 bases and J by 1 base; unmatched bases: 7. The CDR3 covers 18 residues. The DNA of the CDR3 is TGTGCCAGCAGCTTAGCCCCCACTAGCGGGGGTTTCCAAGAGACCCAGTACTTC. It is translated as CASSLAPTSGGFQETQYF.

This clonotype occurred many times. This rearrangement joins TRBV7-8 to TRBJ1-1; no clear D gene. This CDR3 spans 14 amino acids. The ends were cut back, 2 bases at V and 1 base at J, with 8 bases in the middle. Looked up from germline, CDR1 is SGHVS and CDR2 is FQNEAQ. CDR3 sequence reads: CASSLSLGNTEAFF. CDR3 DNA sequence: TGTGCCAGCAGCTTAAGCTTGGGGAACACTGAAGCTTTCTTT. The whole variable domain, filled in from reference TRBV7-8 and TRBJ1-1, reads GAGVSQSPRYKVAKRGQDVALRCDPISGHVSLFWYQQALGQGPEFLTYFQNEAQLDKSGLPSDRFFAERPEGSVSTLKIQRTQQEDSAVYLCASSLSLGNTEAFFGQGTRLTVV.

Ten or more counts support this clonotype. The J gene is TRBJ1-5, the V gene TRBV7-2, with TRBD1 matching 10 bases. V gave up 5 bases and J gave up 6 bases; unmatched junction bases: 16. Germline-derived CDR1 and CDR2 are SGHTA and FQGNSA. The CDR3 sequence is 18 residues long. CDR3 nucleotides: TGTGCCAGCAGCCTAGTGGGGACAGGGGATGTTAATGGTCAGCCCCAGCATTTT. Its translation: CASSLVGTGDVNGQPQHF.

This clonotype was counted at least ten times. This rearrangement joins TRBV28 to TRBJ1-2; TRBD1 might be the D (5 bases). This CDR3 comprises 14 residues. V lost 7 bases, J lost 8 bases, and 20 bases lay in between. CDR1 MDHEN and CDR2 SYDVKM come from the germline V gene. The CDR3 sequence is CASTKKFKWDGYTF. CDR3 in DNA: TGTGCCAGCACCAAAAAGTTTAAGTGGGACGGCTACACCTTC.

This clonotype was detected many times. The V and J genes are TRBV15 and TRBJ2-5, with D tentatively TRBD1 (6 bases). This CDR3 region has 14 residues. V lost 3 bases and J lost 5, with 13 bases in between. Germline V gene data show CDR1 as LNHNV and CDR2 as YYDKDF (reference sequence). CDR3 sequence reads: CATSRGNRVETQYF. CDR3 sequence (DNA): TGTGCCACCAGCAGGGGGAACAGGGTGGAGACCCAGTACTTC.

This clonotype was found many times. This chain uses TRBV2 with TRBJ1-5; 7 nucleotides agree with TRBD1. Germline lookup yields CDR1 SNHLY and CDR2 FYNNEI. The CDR3 consists of 16 residues. The V gene end was trimmed by 6 bases and the J gene end by 2 bases; junction bases not matched to a gene: 10. The CDR3 nucleotides read TGTGCCAGCAGCTTCGACTCCCAGGGGGGCAATCAGCCCCAGCATTTT. Its translation: CASSFDSQGGNQPQHF.

This clonotype was seen ten or more times. CDR3 sequence (DNA): TGCGCCAGCAGCCAAGAACCTTTTGAAGGGCACTACGAGCAGTACTTC. Residues: CASSQEPFEGHYEQYF. The chain has TRBV4-1 and TRBJ2-7; D is unclear. The V end lost 0 bases, the J end lost 3 bases, and 15 bases lay between the germline ends. Germline V lookup: CDR1 MGHRA, CDR2 YSYEKL. There are 16 residues in the CDR3.

The chain employs TRBV14 and TRBJ1-1; D remains unclear. Germline CDR1 reads SGHDN; CDR2 reads FVKESK. Trimming took 1 base from V and 4 from J, leaving 10 bases between them. The CDR3 has 14 residues. In DNA, the CDR3 is TGTGCCAGCAGCCAAGTTCGAGGGCCCACTGAAGCTTTCTTT. Encoded protein: CASSQVRGPTEAFF.

This clonotype was recorded many times. This chain joins TRBV19 and TRBJ2-1, with D tentatively TRBD1 (6 bases). CDR1 is LNHDA, CDR2 SQIVND, per germline (reference sequence). V lost 4 bases and J 7 bases, leaving 17 bases between the germline ends. The CDR3 is 15 amino acids. Here the CDR3 DNA reads TGTGCCAGTAGTACCGTCAGGGGATCGGGAAATGAGCAGTTCTTC. Amino acids: CASSTVRGSGNEQFF.

This clonotype appeared many times. The V gene is TRBV20-1, the J gene TRBJ1-5; D is possibly TRBD1 (5 bases). Trimming pared 5 bases from V and 3 bases from J, leaving 14 bases between. The CDR3 totals 14 residues. CDR1 is DFQATT and CDR2 is SNEGSKA in the germline V gene (reference sequence). The CDR3 reads CSASTGRINQPQHF. The CDR3 nucleotides are TGCAGTGCTTCAACAGGACGGATCAATCAGCCCCAGCATTTT.

This clonotype was seen many times. The chain joins TRBV12-3 or TRBV12-4 to TRBJ1-6; D may be TRBD1 (5 bases). The CDR3 contains 13 residues. V shed 2 bases and J shed 10 bases, with 9 bases lying between them. The CDR3 bases are TGTGCCAGCAGTTTACAGGGCATGTCACCCCTCCACTTT. It yields the protein CASSLQGMSPLHF.

Regarding this clonotype: Sequence at one end of the junction differs from germline and may be a read error. The J gene is TRBJ1-2, the V gene TRBV28; perhaps TRBD1 as D (6 bases). Germline assignment: CDR1 MDHEN and CDR2 SYDVKM. The CDR3 runs to 14 residues. CDR3 amino acids: CASSFRGVTREKPF. The DNA of the CDR3 is TGTGCGAGCAGTTTTAGGGGGGTGACGCGCGAAAAACCCTTC.

This clonotype has a count of ten or more. V gene TRBV5-6 combines with J gene TRBJ2-3, with a weak D call TRBD1 (6 bases). Germline CDR1 is SGHDT and CDR2 is YYEEEE. The CDR3 consists of 12 residues. V lost 4 bases and J 6 bases, leaving 9 bases between the germline ends. The CDR3 spells CASSLDRDTQYF. Here the CDR3 DNA reads TGTGCCAGCAGCCTAGACAGGGATACGCAGTATTTT. Full variable domain (remainder filled in from reference TRBV5-6 and TRBJ2-3): DAGVTQSPTHLIKTRGQQVTLRCSPKSGHDTVSWYQQALGQGPQFIFQYYEEEERQRGNFPDRFSGHQFPNYSSELNVNALLLGDSALYLCASSLDRDTQYFGPGTRLTVL.

This clonotype occurred many times. The gene calls are TRBV2 and TRBJ2-5; 10 bases fit TRBD1. The CDR3 extends over 14 amino acids. The germline gives CDR1 SNHLY, CDR2 FYNNEI. V dropped 6 bases and J dropped 4; count of bases not matched to a gene: 5. CDR3 DNA sequence: TGTGCCAGCAGCGGGGGACAGGGGAGAGAGACCCAGTACTTC. As protein: CASSGGQGRETQYF. Full variable domain (missing parts from reference TRBV2 and TRBJ2-5): EPEVTQTPSHQVTQMGQEVILRCVPISNHLYFYWYRQILGQKVEFLVSFYNNEISEKSEIFDDQFSVERPDGSNFTLKIRSTKLEDSAMYFCASSGGQGRETQYFGPGTRLLVL.

This clonotype was observed many times. This sequence joins TRBV6-2 or TRBV6-3 and TRBJ2-5; D perhaps matches TRBD2 (6 bases). The CDR3 has 12 residues. Between the trimmed V and J ends, which lost 6 bases and 5 bases, there was a span of 10 bases. CDR1 and CDR2 (germline): MNHEY, SVGEGT. In nucleotides, the CDR3 is TGTGCCAGCAGCCCCCGGGAGGAGACCCAGTACTTC. This translates into CASSPREETQYF.

This clonotype was found many times. For the CDR3, the DNA is TGTGCCACCAGCAGAGATGCTCTTCGGACAGGGGGCACCGGGGAGCTGTTTTTT. Amino acid sequence: CATSRDALRTGGTGELFF. The V gene is TRBV15, the J gene TRBJ2-2; 10 bases fit TRBD1. Per germline, CDR1 LNHNV and CDR2 YYDKDF (reference sequence). The length of the CDR3 is 18 residues. With V trimmed by 0 bases and J by 4 bases, 8 bases remained unmatched. The full variable domain, completed using reference TRBV15 and TRBJ2-2, is DAMVIQNPRYQVTQFGKPVTLSCSQTLNHNVMYWYQQKSSQAPKLLFHYYDKDFNNEADTPDNFQSRRPNTSFCFLDIRSPGLGDTAMYLCATSRDALRTGGTGELFFGEGSRLTVL.